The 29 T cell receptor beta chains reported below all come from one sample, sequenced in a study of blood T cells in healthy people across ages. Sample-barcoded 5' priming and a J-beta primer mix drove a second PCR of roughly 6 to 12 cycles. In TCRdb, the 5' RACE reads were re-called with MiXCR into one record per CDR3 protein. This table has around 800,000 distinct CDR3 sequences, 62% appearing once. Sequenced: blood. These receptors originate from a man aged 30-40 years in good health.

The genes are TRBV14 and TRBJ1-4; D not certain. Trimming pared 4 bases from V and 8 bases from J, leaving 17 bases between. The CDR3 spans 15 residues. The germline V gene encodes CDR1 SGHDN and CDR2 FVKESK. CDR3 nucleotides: TGTGCCAGCAGCCTCCAGACCTGGGGTGGAGAAAAACTGTTTTTT. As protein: CASSLQTWGGEKLFF.

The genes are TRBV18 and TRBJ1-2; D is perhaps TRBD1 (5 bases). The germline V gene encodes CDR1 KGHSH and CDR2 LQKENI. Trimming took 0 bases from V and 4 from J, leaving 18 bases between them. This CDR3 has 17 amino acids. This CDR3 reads CASSPPVLTGGSYGYTF. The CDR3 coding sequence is TGTGCCAGCTCACCACCGGTATTGACCGGGGGGAGCTATGGCTACACCTTC.

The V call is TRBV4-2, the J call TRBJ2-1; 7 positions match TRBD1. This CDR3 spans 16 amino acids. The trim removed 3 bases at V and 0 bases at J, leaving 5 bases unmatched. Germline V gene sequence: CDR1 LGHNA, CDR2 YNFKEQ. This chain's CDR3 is CASSHLGQYSYNEQFF. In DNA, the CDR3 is TGTGCCAGCAGCCACCTGGGACAGTACTCCTACAATGAGCAGTTCTTC.

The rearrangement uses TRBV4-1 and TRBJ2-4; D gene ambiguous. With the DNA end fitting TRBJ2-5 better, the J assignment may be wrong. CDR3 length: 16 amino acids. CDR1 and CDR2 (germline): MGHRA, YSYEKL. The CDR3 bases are TGCGCCAGCAGCCAAGACCGAGTCTCAGACGGAGAGACCCAGTACTTC. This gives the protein CASSQDRVSDGETQYF.

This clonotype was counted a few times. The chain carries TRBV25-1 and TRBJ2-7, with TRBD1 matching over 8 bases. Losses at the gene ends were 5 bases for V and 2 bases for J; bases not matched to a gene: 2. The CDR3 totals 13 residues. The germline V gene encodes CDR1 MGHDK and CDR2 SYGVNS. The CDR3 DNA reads TGTGCCAGCAGTTGGACAGGGACCTACGAGCAGTACTTC. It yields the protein CASSWTGTYEQYF.

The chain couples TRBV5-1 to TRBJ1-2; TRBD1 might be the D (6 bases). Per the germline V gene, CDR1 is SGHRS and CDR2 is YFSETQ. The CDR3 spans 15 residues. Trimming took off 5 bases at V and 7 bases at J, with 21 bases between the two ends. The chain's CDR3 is CASSSPRGETGGYTF. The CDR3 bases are TGCGCCAGCAGTTCCCCTAGGGGTGAGACAGGTGGCTACACCTTC.

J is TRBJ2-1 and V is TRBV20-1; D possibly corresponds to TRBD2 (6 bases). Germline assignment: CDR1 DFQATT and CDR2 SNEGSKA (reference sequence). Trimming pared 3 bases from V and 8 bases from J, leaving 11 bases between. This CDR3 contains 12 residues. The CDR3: CSAREGGDEQFF. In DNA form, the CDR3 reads TGCAGTGCTAGGGAGGGAGGCGATGAGCAGTTCTTC.

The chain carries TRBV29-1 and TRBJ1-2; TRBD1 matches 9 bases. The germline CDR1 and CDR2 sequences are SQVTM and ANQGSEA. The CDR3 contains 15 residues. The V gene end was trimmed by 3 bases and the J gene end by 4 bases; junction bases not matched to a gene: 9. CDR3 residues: CSVDGGDRASYGYTF. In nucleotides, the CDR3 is TGCAGCGTTGACGGAGGGGACAGGGCCAGCTATGGCTACACCTTC. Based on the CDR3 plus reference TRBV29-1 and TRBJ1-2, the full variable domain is SAVISQKPSRDICQRGTSLTIQCQVDSQVTMMFWYRQQPGQSLTLIATANQGSEATYESGFVIDKFPISRPNLTFSTLTVSNMSPEDSSIYLCSVDGGDRASYGYTFGSGTRLTVV.

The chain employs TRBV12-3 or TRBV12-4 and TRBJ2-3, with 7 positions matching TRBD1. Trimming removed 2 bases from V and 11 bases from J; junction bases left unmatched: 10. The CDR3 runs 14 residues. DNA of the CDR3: TGTGCCAGCAGTTTAAGAGGGGGCACAGATGTGCAGTATTTT. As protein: CASSLRGGTDVQYF.

The CDR3 loop is CASSPGTSSNEQFF. CDR3 in DNA: TGTGCCAGCAGCCCAGGGACTAGCTCAAATGAGCAGTTCTTC. V usage is TRBV7-3 and J usage is TRBJ2-1; 9 positions agree with TRBD2. J lost 7 bases, V lost 5 bases, and 6 bases had no gene match. The CDR3 totals 14 residues. Germline CDR1 is SGHTA and CDR2 is FQGTGA.

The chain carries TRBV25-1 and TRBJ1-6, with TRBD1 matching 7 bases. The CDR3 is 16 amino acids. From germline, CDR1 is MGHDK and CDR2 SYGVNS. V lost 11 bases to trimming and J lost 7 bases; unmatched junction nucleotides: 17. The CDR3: CAGKDPERGRNSPLHF. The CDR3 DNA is TGTGCCGGCAAAGATCCCGAGAGGGGGCGAAATTCACCCCTCCACTTT.

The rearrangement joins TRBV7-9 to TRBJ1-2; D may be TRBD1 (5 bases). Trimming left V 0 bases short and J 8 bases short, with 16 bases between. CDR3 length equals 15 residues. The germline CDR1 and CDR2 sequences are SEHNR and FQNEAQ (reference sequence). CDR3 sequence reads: CASSLAGEGLGGYTF. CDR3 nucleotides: TGTGCCAGCAGCTTAGCGGGGGAAGGCTTGGGAGGCTACACCTTC.

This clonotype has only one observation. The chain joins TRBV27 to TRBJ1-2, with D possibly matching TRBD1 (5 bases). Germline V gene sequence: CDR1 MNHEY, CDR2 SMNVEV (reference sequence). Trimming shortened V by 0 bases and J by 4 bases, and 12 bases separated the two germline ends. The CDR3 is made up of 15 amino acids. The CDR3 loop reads CASSLSMGRFYGYTF. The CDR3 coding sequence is TGTGCCAGCAGTTTATCCATGGGACGGTTCTATGGCTACACCTTC.

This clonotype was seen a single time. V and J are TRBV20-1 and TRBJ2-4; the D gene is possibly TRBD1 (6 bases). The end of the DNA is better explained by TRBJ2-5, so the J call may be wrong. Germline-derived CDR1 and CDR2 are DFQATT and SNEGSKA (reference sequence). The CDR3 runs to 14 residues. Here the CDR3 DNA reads TGCAGTGCTAGAGCTTCAGGGACAAGAGAGACCCAGTACTTC. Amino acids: CSARASGTRETQYF.

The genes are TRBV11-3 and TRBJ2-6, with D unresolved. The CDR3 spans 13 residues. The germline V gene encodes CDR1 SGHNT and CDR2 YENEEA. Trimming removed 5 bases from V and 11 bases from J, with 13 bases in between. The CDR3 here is CASSRGPQDVLTF. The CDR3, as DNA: TGTGCCAGCAGCCGAGGACCGCAGGACGTCCTGACTTTC.

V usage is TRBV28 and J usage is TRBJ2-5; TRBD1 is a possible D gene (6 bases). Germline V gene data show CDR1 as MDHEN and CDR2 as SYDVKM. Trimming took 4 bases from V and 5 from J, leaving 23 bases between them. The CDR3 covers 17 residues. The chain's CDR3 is CASSSLRKRQGFETQYF. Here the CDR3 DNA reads TGTGCCAGCAGTTCCTTACGAAAGCGTCAGGGGTTCGAGACCCAGTACTTC.

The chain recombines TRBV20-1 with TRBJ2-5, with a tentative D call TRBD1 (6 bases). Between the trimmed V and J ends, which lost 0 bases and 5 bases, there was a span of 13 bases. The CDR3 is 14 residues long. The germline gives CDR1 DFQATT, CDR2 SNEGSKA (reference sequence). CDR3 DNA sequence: TGCAGTGCTAGAGATTTTCAGGGGACGGAGACCCAGTACTTC. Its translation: CSARDFQGTETQYF.

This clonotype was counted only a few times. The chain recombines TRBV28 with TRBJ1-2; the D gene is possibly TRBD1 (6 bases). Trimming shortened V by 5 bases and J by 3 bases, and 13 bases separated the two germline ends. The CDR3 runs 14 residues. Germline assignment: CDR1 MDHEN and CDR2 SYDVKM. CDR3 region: CASSAPDSYYGYTF. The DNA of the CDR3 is TGTGCCAGCAGTGCCCCGGACAGCTACTATGGCTACACCTTC.

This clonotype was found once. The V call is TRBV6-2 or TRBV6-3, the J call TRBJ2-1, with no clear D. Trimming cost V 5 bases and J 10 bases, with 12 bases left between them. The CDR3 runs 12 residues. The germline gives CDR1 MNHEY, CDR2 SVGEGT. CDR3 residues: CASSVSSVEQFF. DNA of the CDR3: TGTGCCAGCAGTGTGAGTTCCGTCGAGCAGTTCTTC.

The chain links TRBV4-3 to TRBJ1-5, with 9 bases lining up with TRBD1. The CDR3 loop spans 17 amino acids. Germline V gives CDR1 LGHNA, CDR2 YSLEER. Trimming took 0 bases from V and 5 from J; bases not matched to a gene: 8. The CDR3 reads CASSQDWGQGWDQPQHF. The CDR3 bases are TGCGCCAGCAGCCAAGATTGGGGACAGGGCTGGGATCAGCCCCAGCATTTT.

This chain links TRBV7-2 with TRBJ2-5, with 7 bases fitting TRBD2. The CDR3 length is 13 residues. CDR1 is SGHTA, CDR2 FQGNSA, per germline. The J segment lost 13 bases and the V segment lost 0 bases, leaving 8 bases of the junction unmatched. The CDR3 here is CASSLAMAGEMYF. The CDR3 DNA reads TGTGCCAGCAGCTTAGCTATGGCGGGAGAGATGTACTTC.

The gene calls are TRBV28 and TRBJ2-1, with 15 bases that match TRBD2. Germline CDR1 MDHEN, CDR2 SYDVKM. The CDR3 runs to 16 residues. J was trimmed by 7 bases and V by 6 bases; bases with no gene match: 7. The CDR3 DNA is TGTGCCAGCAGGGGCTCGGGACTAGCGGGGGGTAATGAGCAGTTCTTC. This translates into CASRGSGLAGGNEQFF.

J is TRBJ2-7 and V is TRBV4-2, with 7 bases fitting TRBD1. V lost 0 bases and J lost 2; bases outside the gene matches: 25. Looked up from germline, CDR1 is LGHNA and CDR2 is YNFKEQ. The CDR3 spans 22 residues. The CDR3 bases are TGTGCCAGCAGCCAAGAAGTGGGACGCGGCGGTCTGGGACAGCTGGGTCCCTACGAGCAGTACTTC. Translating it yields CASSQEVGRGGLGQLGPYEQYF.

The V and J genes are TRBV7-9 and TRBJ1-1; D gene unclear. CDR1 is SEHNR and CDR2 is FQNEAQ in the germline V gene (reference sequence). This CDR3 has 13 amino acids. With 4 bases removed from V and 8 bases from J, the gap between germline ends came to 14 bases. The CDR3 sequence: CASSSIGVSEAFF. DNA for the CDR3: TGTGCCAGCAGCTCAATTGGGGTATCGGAAGCTTTCTTT.

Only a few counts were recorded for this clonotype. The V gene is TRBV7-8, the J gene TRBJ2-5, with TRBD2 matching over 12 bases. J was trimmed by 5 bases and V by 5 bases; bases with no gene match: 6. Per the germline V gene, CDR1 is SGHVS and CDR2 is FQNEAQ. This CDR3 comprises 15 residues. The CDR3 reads CASSHRTSGVETQYF. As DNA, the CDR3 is TGTGCCAGCAGCCATCGGACTAGCGGGGTTGAGACCCAGTACTTC. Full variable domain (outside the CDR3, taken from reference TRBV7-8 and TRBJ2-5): GAGVSQSPRYKVAKRGQDVALRCDPISGHVSLFWYQQALGQGPEFLTYFQNEAQLDKSGLPSDRFFAERPEGSVSTLKIQRTQQEDSAVYLCASSHRTSGVETQYFGPGTRLLVL.

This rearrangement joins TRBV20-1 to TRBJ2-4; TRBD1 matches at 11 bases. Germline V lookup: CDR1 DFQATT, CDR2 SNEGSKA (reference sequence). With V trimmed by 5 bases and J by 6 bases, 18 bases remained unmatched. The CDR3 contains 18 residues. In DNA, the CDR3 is TGCAGTGCTTCCAGGGACAGGGGGGGTGATGTTCCTGGAAACATTCAGTACTTC. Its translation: CSASRDRGGDVPGNIQYF.

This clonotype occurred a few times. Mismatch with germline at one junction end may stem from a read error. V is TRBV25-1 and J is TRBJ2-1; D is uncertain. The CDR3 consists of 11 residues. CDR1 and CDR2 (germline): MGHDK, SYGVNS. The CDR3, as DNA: TGTGCCAGCTCCCGGGCCCATGACCAGTTCTTC. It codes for CASSRAHDQFF.

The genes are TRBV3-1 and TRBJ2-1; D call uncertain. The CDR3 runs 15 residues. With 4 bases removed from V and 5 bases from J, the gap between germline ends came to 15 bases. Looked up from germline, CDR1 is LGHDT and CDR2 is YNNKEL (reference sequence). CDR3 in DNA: TGTGCCAGCAGCCCTCTTTTCGGCTTTCACAATGAGCAGTTCTTC. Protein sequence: CASSPLFGFHNEQFF.

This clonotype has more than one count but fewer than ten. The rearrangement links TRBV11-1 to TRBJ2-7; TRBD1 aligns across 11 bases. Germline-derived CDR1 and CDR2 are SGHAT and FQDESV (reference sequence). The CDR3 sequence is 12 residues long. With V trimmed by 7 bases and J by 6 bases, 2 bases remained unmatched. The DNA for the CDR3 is TGTGCCAGCACCGGACAGGGGGCCGAGCAGTACTTC. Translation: CASTGQGAEQYF.